This note documents a single T cell receptor beta chain sequence. No antigen is known for it. This entry comes from a study of CXCR3-negative and CXCR3-positive naive CD8 T cells. General study findings and limits: Diversity was high in both naive subsets and much lower in memory cells. CXCR3-positive naive cells had more hydrophobic TRB CDR3s than CXCR3-negative naive cells.

Libraries were UMI-labeled 5' RACE TRB cDNA. TCRdb reworked the 5' RACE reads into one entry per CDR3 protein, no DNA. Its table lists roughly 110,000 distinct CDR3 sequences. This CDR3 spans 16 amino acids. Germline V lookup: CDR1 SQVTM, CDR2 ANQGSEA. This TCR came from a human donor in good health. Some clones in this sample may be carry-over from other donors' samples. The V gene is TRBV29-1, the J gene TRBJ2-5; TCRdb proposes TRBD2, but this gene call is untestable without DNA. The sequencing sample was made of naive CXCR3+ CD8+ T cells from blood. As for subset: CD45RO-CCR7+CD27+CD95- naive CD8+ T cells expressing CXCR3 (TNR3+). The CDR3 here is CSVGIIGLAVQETQYF. Full variable domain (outside the CDR3, taken from reference TRBV29-1 and TRBJ2-5): SAVISQKPSRDICQRGTSLTIQCQVDSQVTMMFWYRQQPGQSLTLIATANQGSEATYESGFVIDKFPISRPNLTFSTLTVSNMSPEDSSIYLCSVGIIGLAVQETQYFGPGTRLLVL.